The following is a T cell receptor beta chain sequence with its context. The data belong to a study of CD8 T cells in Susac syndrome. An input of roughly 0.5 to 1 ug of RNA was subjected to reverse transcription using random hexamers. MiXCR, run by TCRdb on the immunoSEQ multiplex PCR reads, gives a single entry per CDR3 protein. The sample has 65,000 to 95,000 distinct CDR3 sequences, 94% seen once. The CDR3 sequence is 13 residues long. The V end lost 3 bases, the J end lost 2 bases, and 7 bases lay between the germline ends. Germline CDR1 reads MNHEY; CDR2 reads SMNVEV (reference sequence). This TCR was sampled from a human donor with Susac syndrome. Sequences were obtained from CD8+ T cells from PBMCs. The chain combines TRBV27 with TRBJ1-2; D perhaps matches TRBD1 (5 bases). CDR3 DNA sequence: TGTGCCAGCAGTTTGTCAGGGAACTATGGCTACACCTTC. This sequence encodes CASSLSGNYGYTF.